The 5 T cell receptor beta chains given below trace back to one sample, sequenced in a study of T cell repertoires and HLA-DP antigens. Sequencing was performed with immunoSEQ multiplex PCR; in TCRdb, only in-frame clones are kept and a portion is missing. The sample lists some 89,000 clones, approximately 86% occurring once. These TCRs are of unknown antigen specificity. The sequenced sample consisted of CD4+ T cells from PBMCs. Receptor source: a man aged 45-65 years in good health and CMV-seronegative.

The J gene is TRBJ2-5, the V gene TRBV2; D possibly corresponds to TRBD1 (5 bases). Germline CDR1 is SNHLY and CDR2 is FYNNEI. This CDR3 is built from 15 residues. V lost 2 bases, J lost 2 bases, and 12 bases lay in between. DNA for the CDR3: TGTGCCAGCAGTGAAACGCGACAGAGACAAGAGACCCAGTACTTC. Protein sequence: CASSETRQRQETQYF.

J is TRBJ1-2 and V is TRBV5-3, with TRBD1 as a possible D gene (6 bases). TRBV5-3 is noted as an ORF with a role that remains uncertain. The CDR3 runs 15 residues. The V end was cut by 1 base, the J end by 4 bases, with 14 bases between. The CDR3 region has the DNA TGTGCCAGAAGCTTGTATCTGGGGGCTGTCTATGGCTACACCTTC. Translation: CARSLYLGAVYGYTF.

The chain is built from TRBV7-6 and TRBJ2-3; D call uncertain. This CDR3 has 16 residues. Trimming left V 5 bases short and J 0 bases short, with 15 bases between. CDR1 and CDR2 from the germline V gene are SGHVS and FNYEAQ. CDR3 sequence: CASSRGPHPSTDTQYF. The CDR3 nucleotides are TGTGCCAGCAGCCGTGGGCCGCACCCTAGCACAGATACGCAGTATTTT.

The CDR3, as DNA: TGTGCCAGCGGGACAGGGGGTGGCTATGGCTACACCTTC. Translation gives CASGTGGGYGYTF. The chain has TRBV6-1 and TRBJ1-2, with 11 nucleotides matching TRBD1. Looked up from germline, CDR1 is MNHNS and CDR2 is SASEGT. The CDR3 is 13 residues long. J gave up 4 bases and V 8 bases, and 3 bases lay outside the gene matches.

This chain's CDR3 is CASSLASGGREETQYF. The CDR3 nucleotides read TGCGCCAGCAGCTTGGCTAGCGGGGGGCGGGAAGAGACCCAGTACTTC. This sequence joins TRBV5-1 and TRBJ2-5, with TRBD2 matching 11 bases. From germline, CDR1 is SGHRS and CDR2 YFSETQ. This CDR3 region has 16 residues. V was clipped by 0 bases and J by 3 bases; unmatched bases: 4.